These 25 T cell receptor beta chains share one sample of origin, sequenced in a study of T cell responses to AZD1222 COVID-19 vaccine. Sequencing was performed with immunoSEQ multiplex PCR; in TCRdb, only in-frame clones are kept and a portion is missing. The sample contains 160,000 or so clones, roughly nine tenths of which appear only once. The sequenced sample was peripheral blood, obtained 28 days after the second AZD1222 dose. All receptors derive from an adult who received the AZD1222 COVID-19 vaccine.

The rearrangement joins TRBV28 to TRBJ1-5; D unclear. Germline V gene data show CDR1 as MDHEN and CDR2 as SYDVKM. V lost 3 bases and J lost 6, with 9 bases in between. The CDR3 is 13 amino acids. The CDR3 region is CASSLREGQPQHF. The CDR3 bases are TGTGCCAGCAGTTTGAGGGAGGGTCAGCCCCAGCATTTT.

The DNA of the CDR3 is TGTGCCACCAGCAGAGATCGGGGGGAGCCCCAGCATTTT. This translates into CATSRDRGEPQHF. The chain couples TRBV15 to TRBJ1-5; perhaps TRBD1 as D (5 bases). The V gene lost 0 bases and the J gene lost 8 bases, with 8 bases spanning the gap. The germline gives CDR1 LNHNV, CDR2 YYDKDF (reference sequence). This CDR3 region has 13 residues.

The chain combines TRBV10-3 with TRBJ1-3; D gene uncertain. Germline loops: CDR1 ENHRY, CDR2 SYGVKD. The CDR3 extends over 12 amino acids. Trimming took 8 bases from V and 8 from J, leaving 13 bases between them. CDR3 nucleotides: TGTGCCATCTCCGAAGGTTTCGACACCATATATTTT. Translation gives CAISEGFDTIYF.

The rearrangement joins TRBV12-3 or TRBV12-4 to TRBJ1-4; D is possibly TRBD1 (5 bases). CDR3 length: 13 amino acids. The V end lost 3 bases, the J end lost 7 bases, and 9 bases lay between the germline ends. The CDR3 spells CASSFSGSEKLFF. The CDR3 coding sequence is TGTGCCAGCAGTTTTTCAGGGAGTGAAAAACTGTTTTTT.

This clone has only a few counts. The chain uses TRBV28 and TRBJ1-5, with D unclear. Germline V gene sequence: CDR1 MDHEN, CDR2 SYDVKM. Trimming stripped 11 bases from V and 2 bases from J, with 13 bases between. The CDR3 has 13 amino acids. DNA of the CDR3: TGTGCCGGCCAGCTGCGGGGCAATCAGCCCCAGCATTTT. It is translated as CAGQLRGNQPQHF.

The chain joins TRBV19 to TRBJ1-1, with TRBD1 matching 9 bases. The CDR3 spans 15 residues. Germline trimming cut 6 bases from V and 4 bases from J; bases unmatched to any gene: 9. Germline CDR1 reads LNHDA; CDR2 reads SQIVND (reference sequence). Written as DNA, the CDR3 is TGTGCCAGTAGAAAAAACCGGGGACAGGGCACTGAAGCTTTCTTT. Its protein is CASRKNRGQGTEAFF.

The genes are TRBV11-2 and TRBJ2-7; D is possibly TRBD2 (5 bases). V lost 1 base and J 0 bases, leaving 10 bases between the germline ends. This CDR3 is 15 amino acids long. Germline CDR1 reads SGHAT; CDR2 reads FQNNGV. CDR3 DNA: TGTGCCAGCAGCTTAGTCCTTGGGAGCTCCTACGAGCAGTACTTC. The encoded protein is CASSLVLGSSYEQYF.

The chain joins TRBV11-2 to TRBJ1-4; 8 nucleotides line up with TRBD1. Germline V lookup: CDR1 SGHAT, CDR2 FQNNGV. CDR3 length: 14 amino acids. Trimming at V came to 5 bases and at J to 5 bases, leaving 4 bases not matched to a gene. The CDR3 loop reads CASSITGGNEKLFF. The CDR3 region has the DNA TGTGCCAGCAGCATTACAGGGGGAAATGAAAAACTGTTTTTT.

V usage is TRBV27 and J usage is TRBJ2-5, with D possibly TRBD1 on 5 matching bases. This CDR3 is built from 14 residues. Trimming removed 5 bases from V and 2 bases from J, with 12 bases in between. Germline V gives CDR1 MNHEY, CDR2 SMNVEV (reference sequence). CDR3 protein: CASSPQGVQETQYF. In DNA form, the CDR3 reads TGTGCCAGCAGTCCTCAAGGGGTTCAAGAGACCCAGTACTTC.

The rearrangement links TRBV2 to TRBJ2-5; perhaps TRBD1 as D (6 bases). V was clipped by 5 bases and J by 5 bases, with 15 bases between them. There are 14 residues in the CDR3. CDR1 and CDR2 (germline): SNHLY, FYNNEI. CDR3 amino acids: CASSSQQGSETQYF. DNA for the CDR3: TGTGCCAGCAGTTCACAACAGGGCAGCGAGACCCAGTACTTC.

The gene calls are TRBV5-1 and TRBJ2-2; tentative D call: TRBD1 (6 bases). Trimming pared 8 bases from V and 3 bases from J, leaving 11 bases between. The CDR3 totals 13 residues. Per the germline V gene, CDR1 is SGHRS and CDR2 is YFSETQ. The CDR3 is CASSTGYTGELFF. The DNA for the CDR3 is TGCGCCAGTAGCACAGGGTACACCGGGGAGCTGTTTTTT. Full variable domain (rest looked up from reference TRBV5-1 and TRBJ2-2): KAGVTQTPRYLIKTRGQQVTLSCSPISGHRSVSWYQQTPGQGLQFLFEYFSETQRNKGNFPGRFSGRQFSNSRSEMNVSTLELGDSALYLCASSTGYTGELFFGEGSRLTVL.

This chain connects TRBV7-9 to TRBJ1-5; D may be TRBD1 (6 bases). There are 14 residues in the CDR3. Germline V gives CDR1 SEHNR, CDR2 FQNEAQ (reference sequence). Trimming pared 5 bases from V and 5 bases from J, leaving 13 bases between. CDR3 DNA: TGTGCCAGCAGCCCCCCAGGGGTGGATCAGCCCCAGCATTTT. Residues: CASSPPGVDQPQHF.

This clone was detected a few times. The chain combines TRBV5-1 with TRBJ1-2, with D perhaps matching TRBD1 (6 bases). From germline, CDR1 is SGHRS and CDR2 YFSETQ. Trimming removed 0 bases from V and 4 bases from J, with 16 bases in between. The CDR3 sequence is 16 residues long. The CDR3 sequence: CASSLAKGGHSYGYTF. CDR3 sequence (DNA): TGCGCCAGCAGCTTGGCCAAGGGGGGGCATAGCTATGGCTACACCTTC.

This rearrangement joins TRBV7-2 to TRBJ1-6; D unclear. V lost 0 bases, J lost 9 bases, and 6 bases lay in between. Germline V lookup: CDR1 SGHTA, CDR2 FQGNSA. The CDR3 spans 13 residues. CDR3 coding DNA: TGTGCCAGCAGCTTAGCTGACGGTTCACCCCTCCACTTT. This gives the protein CASSLADGSPLHF.

J is TRBJ2-1 and V is TRBV18; 13 bases are shared with TRBD2. Losses at the gene ends were 4 bases for V and 6 bases for J; bases not matched to a gene: 3. Germline lookup yields CDR1 KGHSH and CDR2 LQKENI. The CDR3 extends over 15 amino acids. The CDR3 spells CASSLTSGRPNEQFF. Here the CDR3 DNA reads TGTGCCAGCTCACTGACTAGCGGGAGGCCCAATGAGCAGTTCTTC.

V is TRBV3-1 (or the pseudogene TRBV3-2) and J is TRBJ2-5; 10 positions match TRBD2. The V segment lost 10 bases and the J segment 4 bases; nucleotides outside the gene matches: 9. The CDR3 consists of 14 residues. The V gene's germline CDR1 is LGHDT and CDR2 YNNKEL (reference sequence). Written as DNA, the CDR3 is TGTGCCACCTGCCTAGCGGGAGCGGCAGAGACCCAGTACTTC. Its translation is CATCLAGAAETQYF.

V and J are TRBV6-5 and TRBJ1-1, with unresolved D. V dropped 5 bases and J dropped 7 bases, with 14 bases sitting between them. Germline assignment: CDR1 MNHEY and CDR2 SVGAGI. The CDR3 is made up of 13 amino acids. CDR3 sequence (DNA): TGTGCCAGCAGTCGAGTGGGGAGGAGTGAAGCTTTCTTT. It codes for CASSRVGRSEAFF.

The rearrangement joins TRBV30 to TRBJ1-2; 8 bases map to TRBD1. Germline values: CDR1 GTSNPN, CDR2 SVGIG (reference sequence). J gave up 4 bases and V 4 bases, and 5 bases lay outside the gene matches. This CDR3 contains 13 residues. CDR3 sequence reads: CAWKGQGGYGYTF. The CDR3 bases are TGTGCCTGGAAAGGACAGGGTGGCTATGGCTACACCTTC.

J is TRBJ1-2 and V is TRBV20-1; maybe TRBD1 (5 bases). CDR3 length: 11 amino acids. The V gene's germline CDR1 is DFQATT and CDR2 SNEGSKA (reference sequence). V was cut by 0 bases and J by 8 bases, with 7 bases left in between. CDR3 loop: CSAREPGGYTF. CDR3 DNA: TGCAGTGCTAGAGAGCCAGGGGGCTACACCTTC.

V and J are TRBV6-5 and TRBJ1-2; D unresolved. V gave up 5 bases and J gave up 3 bases, with 10 bases separating them. The CDR3 length is 13 residues. Looked up from germline, CDR1 is MNHEY and CDR2 is SVGAGI. The CDR3 sequence: CASSLMGDYGYTF. For the CDR3, the DNA is TGTGCCAGCAGTCTTATGGGTGACTATGGCTACACCTTC.

J is TRBJ1-1 and V is TRBV4-2; D remains unclear. The length of the CDR3 is 13 residues. Trimming left V 0 bases short and J 0 bases short, with 2 bases between. Germline V gene lookup returns CDR1 LGHNA and CDR2 YNFKEQ. The CDR3 DNA reads as TGTGCCAGCAGCCAAGACATGAACACTGAAGCTTTCTTT. Translating gives CASSQDMNTEAFF.

The chain is built from TRBV7-9 and TRBJ1-5; D is undetermined. The V and J ends lost 4 bases and 7 bases respectively, with 17 bases between them. Looked up from germline, CDR1 is SEHNR and CDR2 is FQNEAQ (reference sequence). CDR3 length equals 15 residues. The CDR3 region is CASSSGVGSEQPQHF. The CDR3 DNA is TGTGCCAGCAGCTCGGGTGTGGGGAGTGAACAGCCCCAGCATTTT.

The chain is built from TRBV10-1 and TRBJ2-1, with 8 bases identical to TRBD2. V was pared by 4 bases and J by 7 bases, with 6 bases of the junction left unmatched. Looked up from germline, CDR1 is WNHNN and CDR2 is SYGVQD (reference sequence). This CDR3 region has 14 residues. CDR3: CASSVRAGDNEQFF. The CDR3, as DNA: TGCGCCAGCAGTGTGAGAGCGGGAGATAATGAGCAGTTCTTC.

The chain carries TRBV19 and TRBJ2-3; TRBD1 is a possible D gene (5 bases). V was clipped by 9 bases and J by 1 base, with 17 bases between them. Germline-derived CDR1 and CDR2 are LNHDA and SQIVND (reference sequence). This CDR3 contains 15 residues. CDR3 loop: CASYNRTAGTDTQYF. The DNA for the CDR3 is TGTGCCAGCTATAACAGGACGGCGGGCACAGATACGCAGTATTTT.

This rearrangement joins TRBV6-5 to TRBJ2-5; no definite D call. In germline, CDR1 is MNHEY, CDR2 SVGAGI. V shed 0 bases and J shed 5 bases, with 10 bases lying between them. This CDR3 has 14 amino acids. CDR3 residues: CASSYSIVPETQYF. CDR3 sequence (DNA): TGTGCCAGCAGTTACTCGATTGTTCCGGAGACCCAGTACTTC.